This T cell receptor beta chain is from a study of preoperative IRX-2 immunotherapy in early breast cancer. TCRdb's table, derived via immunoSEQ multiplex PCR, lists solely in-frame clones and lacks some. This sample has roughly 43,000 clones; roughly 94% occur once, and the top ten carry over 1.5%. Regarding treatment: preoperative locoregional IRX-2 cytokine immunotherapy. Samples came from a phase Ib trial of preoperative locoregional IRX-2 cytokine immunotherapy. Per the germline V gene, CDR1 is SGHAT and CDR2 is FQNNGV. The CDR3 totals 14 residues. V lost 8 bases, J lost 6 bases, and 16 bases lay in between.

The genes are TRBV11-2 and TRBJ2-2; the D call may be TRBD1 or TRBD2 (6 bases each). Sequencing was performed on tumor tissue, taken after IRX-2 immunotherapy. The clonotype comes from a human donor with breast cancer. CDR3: CASGRGALAGELFF. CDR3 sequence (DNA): TGTGCCAGCGGTAGGGGGGCTTTAGCCGGGGAGCTGTTTTTT. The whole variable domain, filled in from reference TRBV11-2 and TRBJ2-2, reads EAGVAQSPRYKIIEKRQSVAFWCNPISGHATLYWYQQILGQGPKLLIQFQNNGVVDDSQLPKDRFSAERLKGVDSTLKIQPAKLEDSAVYLCASGRGALAGELFFGEGSRLTVL.